In its sample, the clone carrying this T cell receptor beta chain was seen a few times. This entry belongs to a study of CD8+CD57+ T cells in acquired aplastic anemia. All patients picked for sequencing had shown, by flow cytometry, an expansion of CD8+CD57+ cells. A severe acquired aplastic anemia diagnosis applied to all patients. Genomic DNA, the template, was used for profiling of the TCR beta VDJ and CDR3. TCRdb reanalysed the reads using MiXCR and keeps one entry per CDR3 protein. The sample has roughly 240,000 distinct CDR3 sequences, 47% seen once. Trimming stripped 8 bases from V and 0 bases from J, with 8 bases between. The germline V gene has CDR1 MNHEY and CDR2 SMNVEV (reference sequence). CDR3 length equals 13 residues.

Source material: sorted CD4+, CD8+, or CD8+CD57+ T cells (not recorded which) from PBMCs. The chain couples TRBV27 to TRBJ1-3; D gene uncertain. This receptor was obtained from a human donor with aplastic anemia. The CDR3 sequence: CASWRRSGNTIYF. DNA for the CDR3: TGTGCCAGCTGGCGGCGCTCTGGAAACACCATATATTTT.